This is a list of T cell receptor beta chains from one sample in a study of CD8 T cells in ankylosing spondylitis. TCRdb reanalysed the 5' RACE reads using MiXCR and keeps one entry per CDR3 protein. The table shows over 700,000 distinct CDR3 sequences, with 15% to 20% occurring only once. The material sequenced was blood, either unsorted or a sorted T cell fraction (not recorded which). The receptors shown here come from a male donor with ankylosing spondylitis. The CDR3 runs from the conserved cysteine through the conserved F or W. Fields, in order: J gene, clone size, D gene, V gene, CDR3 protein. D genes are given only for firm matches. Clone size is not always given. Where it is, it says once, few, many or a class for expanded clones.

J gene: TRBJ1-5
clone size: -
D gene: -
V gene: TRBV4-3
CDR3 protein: CASSQDISQPQHF

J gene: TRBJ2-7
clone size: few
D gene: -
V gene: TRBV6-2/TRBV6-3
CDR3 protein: CASSYSGREQYF

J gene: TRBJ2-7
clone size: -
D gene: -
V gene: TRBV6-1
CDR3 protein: CASSEPSSYEQYF

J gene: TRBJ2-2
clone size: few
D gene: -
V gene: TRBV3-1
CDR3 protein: CASSQQGSGELFF

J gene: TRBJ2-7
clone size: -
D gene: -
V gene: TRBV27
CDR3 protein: CASSLLIGPRINEQYF

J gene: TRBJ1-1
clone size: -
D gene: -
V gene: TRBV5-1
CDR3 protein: CASSLAPQVTEAFF

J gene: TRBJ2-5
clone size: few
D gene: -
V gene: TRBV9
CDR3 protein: CASSVGAAPYQETQYF

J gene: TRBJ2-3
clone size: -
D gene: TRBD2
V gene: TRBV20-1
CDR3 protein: CSARDWGLGPDTQYF

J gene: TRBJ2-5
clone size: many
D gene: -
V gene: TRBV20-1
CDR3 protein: CSAMAPGTPDQYF

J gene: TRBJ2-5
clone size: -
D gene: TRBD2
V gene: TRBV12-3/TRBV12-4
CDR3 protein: CASSLANLAGGVETQYF

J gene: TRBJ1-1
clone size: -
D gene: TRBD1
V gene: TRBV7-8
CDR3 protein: CASSPRGTGSLNTEAFF

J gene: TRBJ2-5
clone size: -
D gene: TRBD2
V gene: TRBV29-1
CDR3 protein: CSVGDPGLVQETQYF

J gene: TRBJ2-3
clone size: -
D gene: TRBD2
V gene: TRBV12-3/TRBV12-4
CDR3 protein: CASRYGLAGGGDTQYF

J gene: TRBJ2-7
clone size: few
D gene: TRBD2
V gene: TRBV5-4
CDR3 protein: CASSLSTSGSTYEQYF